The 2 T cell receptor beta chains below all came from one sample that was sequenced in a study of T cell responses to AZD1222 COVID-19 vaccine (dated by TCRdb to about 2021). The library came from the immunoSEQ multiplex PCR assay. What TCRdb holds here is the immuneACCESS table cut down to in-frame rearrangements. Part of the clones is not present; checked against another copy, under half of the missing clones reflect an unresolved V gene, and the others are unexplained. For this sample there are 140,000 to 150,000 clones; 90% to 95% appear just once. The leading ten clones occupy 5.2% of the sample. The intended sense of this specimen's time point label: baseline before first vaccination. The specimen was peripheral blood, collected on day 0 of AZD1222 vaccination. The source is an adult in good health.

This chain uses TRBV27 with TRBJ1-6; 8 bases are a match to TRBD1. The CDR3 loop spans 14 amino acids. V trimming: 2 bases; J trimming: 9 bases; junction bases outside the gene matches: 3. Germline V gives CDR1 MNHEY, CDR2 SMNVEV (reference sequence). The CDR3 coding sequence is TGTGCCAGCAGTTTAGGGACAGGCTCTTCACCCCTCCACTTT. Amino acids: CASSLGTGSSPLHF.

The genes are TRBV27 and TRBJ2-7; D could derive from TRBD1 or TRBD2 (6 bases each). Germline V gives CDR1 MNHEY, CDR2 SMNVEV (reference sequence). There are 15 residues in the CDR3. V dropped 2 bases and J dropped 6 bases, with 17 bases sitting between them. The CDR3 protein is CASSLLPPGAGEQYF. CDR3 sequence (DNA): TGTGCCAGCAGTTTACTCCCACCGGGGGCGGGCGAGCAGTACTTC.